Shown below are 16 T cell receptor beta chains from a single sample sequenced in a study of glioma-infiltrating T cells. Amplification of TCR alpha and beta CDR3 regions from RNA used iRepertoire nested multiplex PCR. In TCRdb, the multiplex PCR reads were re-called with MiXCR into one record per CDR3 protein. The table includes roughly 42,000 distinct CDR3 sequences, 20% to 25% detected once. The sequenced sample consisted of glioma tissue, nonneoplastic brain tissue, or PBMCs (not recorded which). The receptors were gathered from a human donor with low-grade glioma or glioblastoma, undergoing nonglioma brain surgery, or in good health (not recorded which).

V usage is TRBV2 and J usage is TRBJ2-3; D gene uncertain. The CDR3 runs 15 residues. V dropped 0 bases and J dropped 6 bases, with 13 bases sitting between them. The germline V gene has CDR1 SNHLY and CDR2 FYNNEI. The CDR3 sequence is CASSEAQDVPDTQYF. DNA of the CDR3: TGTGCCAGCAGTGAAGCCCAAGACGTCCCCGATACGCAGTATTTT.

A word on this clonotype: A much bigger clone sits one base away, suggesting this may be a read error. The rearrangement uses TRBV9 and TRBJ1-1, with unresolved D. This CDR3 spans 15 amino acids. Germline CDR1 and CDR2: SGDLS and YYNGEE. V was cut by 0 bases and J by 4 bases, with 13 bases left in between. The DNA for the CDR3 is TGTGCCAGCAGCGTAGACCCGTACATGAGCACTGAAGCTTTCTTT. Its protein is CASSVDPYMSTEAFF.

Turning to this clonotype: A much larger clone lies one base from this, so it may be a read error. This rearrangement joins TRBV25-1 to TRBJ1-1, with a weak D call TRBD1 (6 bases). The germline gives CDR1 MGHDK, CDR2 SYGVNS. The CDR3 runs 11 residues. CDR3 amino acids: CARSGGPEAFF. CDR3 coding DNA: TGTGCCCGCAGCGGGGGCCCTGAAGCTTTCTTT.

This clonotype was detected ten times or more. The chain has TRBV19 and TRBJ1-1; possible D gene TRBD1, 6 bases. V was shortened by 8 bases and J by 1 base, with 11 bases between the two germline ends. Germline V gene lookup returns CDR1 LNHDA and CDR2 SQIVND (reference sequence). The CDR3 consists of 13 residues. CDR3 in amino acids: CASCRGGNTEAFF. Written as DNA, the CDR3 is TGTGCCAGTTGCAGGGGAGGGAACACTGAAGCTTTCTTT.

This clonotype was seen at least ten times. CDR3 nucleotides: TGTGCCACCGGCGGAAGGACTGGGTGGAATGAGCAGTTCTTC. Protein product: CATGGRTGWNEQFF. This chain joins TRBV11-2 and TRBJ2-1, with a weak D call TRBD2 (5 bases). The germline V gene encodes CDR1 SGHAT and CDR2 FQNNGV. The V end lost 10 bases, the J end lost 7 bases, and 20 bases lay between the germline ends. The CDR3 consists of 14 residues.

This chain uses TRBV30 with TRBJ2-1; D is unclear. Germline assignment: CDR1 GTSNPN and CDR2 SVGIG (reference sequence). The CDR3 covers 11 residues. The germline V and J ends were trimmed by 4 bases and 3 bases, with 4 bases remaining between them. CDR3 amino acids: CAWKGYNEQFF. The CDR3 DNA follows: TGTGCCTGGAAGGGCTACAATGAGCAGTTCTTC. Full variable domain (rest looked up from reference TRBV30 and TRBJ2-1): SQTIHQWPATLVQPVGSPLSLECTVEGTSNPNLYWYRQAAGRGLQLLFYSVGIGQISSEVPQNLSASRPQDRQFILSSKKLLLSDSGFYLCAWKGYNEQFFGPGTRLTVL.

This clonotype showed up just a few times. This chain uses TRBV3-1 with TRBJ2-7; a weak D match, TRBD1 (5 bases). The CDR3 is made up of 14 amino acids. Per germline, CDR1 LGHDT and CDR2 YNNKEL (reference sequence). Trimming removed 1 base at V and 2 bases at J, with 9 bases between. In DNA form, the CDR3 reads TGTGCCAGCAGCCAAGGTCAGGGTACCTACGAGCAGTACTTC. Translation: CASSQGQGTYEQYF.

This clonotype was seen at least ten times. The V and J genes are TRBV14 and TRBJ2-2; TRBD1 is a possible D gene (7 bases). Germline V gives CDR1 SGHDN, CDR2 FVKESK. Trimming removed 5 bases at V and 7 bases at J, with 20 bases between. The CDR3 has 16 residues. In nucleotides, the CDR3 is TGTGCCAGCAGCTCTGACAGGGAGGCCTTCGGCGGGGAGCTGTTTTTT. The encoded protein is CASSSDREAFGGELFF.

Details on this clonotype: With a much larger clone just one base away, this may be a read error. CDR3 DNA sequence: TGTGCCAGCAGTTTAGCGGGGGGACGCGGCTATGGCTACACCTTC. This gives the protein CASSLAGGRGYGYTF. The chain couples TRBV12-3 or TRBV12-4 to TRBJ1-2; tentatively, D is TRBD1 (5 bases). The germline V and J ends were trimmed by 0 bases and 4 bases, with 12 bases remaining between them. There are 15 residues in the CDR3.

This clonotype showed up many times. CDR3: CASSPGLAGVSGDTQYF. DNA of the CDR3: TGCGCCAGCAGCCCGGGACTAGCGGGAGTAAGTGGAGATACGCAGTATTTT. V gene TRBV5-1 combines with J gene TRBJ2-3, with 14 bases matching TRBD2. This CDR3 is 17 amino acids long. Trimming removed 4 bases from V and 5 bases from J; junction bases left unmatched: 9. Looked up from germline, CDR1 is SGHRS and CDR2 is YFSETQ.

The CDR3, as DNA: TGCGCCAGCAGCCAAGATCTTGGAGGAGGGGACACAGATACGCAGTATTTT. Protein product: CASSQDLGGGDTDTQYF. The chain links TRBV4-1 to TRBJ2-3, with a possible D match to TRBD2 (6 bases). Germline V gives CDR1 MGHRA, CDR2 YSYEKL. V lost 0 bases and J 2 bases, leaving 15 bases between the germline ends. The CDR3 contains 17 residues.

This clonotype was recorded at least ten times. The CDR3 loop reads CASSLDPTRNGYTF. The CDR3 nucleotides are TGTGCCAGCAGTTTAGACCCCACGCGGAATGGCTACACCTTC. This chain joins TRBV12-3 or TRBV12-4 and TRBJ1-2; D is unclear. Trimming removed 1 base from V and 6 bases from J, with 12 bases in between. The CDR3 extends over 14 amino acids.

This clonotype was seen ten or more times. Written as DNA, the CDR3 is TGCGCCAGCAGCCAAGGGACAGGTGGCGGGATCTACGAGCAGTACTTC. Its protein is CASSQGTGGGIYEQYF. The chain employs TRBV4-1 and TRBJ2-7; the D gene is possibly TRBD1 (7 bases). Germline V gives CDR1 MGHRA, CDR2 YSYEKL. Trimming took off 1 base at V and 3 bases at J, with 16 bases between the two ends. The CDR3 runs to 16 residues.

Notes on this clonotype: A clone one base away is much larger, so this may be a read error. The genes are TRBV19 and TRBJ1-5; no definite D call. Germline-derived CDR1 and CDR2 are LNHDA and SQIVND (reference sequence). CDR3 length: 13 residues. DNA of the CDR3: TGTGCCAGTAGTATAGTTGATGACACACCTCCGCAATTT. Its translation is CASSIVDDTPPQF.

This clonotype has at least ten counts. J is TRBJ2-7 and V is TRBV15; the D is unclear. This CDR3 is built from 14 residues. Trimming took off 1 base at V and 0 bases at J, with 7 bases between the two ends. Germline CDR1 LNHNV, CDR2 YYDKDF (reference sequence). The CDR3 reads CATSRVGASYEQYF. In nucleotides, the CDR3 is TGTGCCACCAGCAGAGTAGGAGCCTCCTACGAGCAGTACTTC.

The V and J genes are TRBV5-1 and TRBJ2-1, with 7 bases identical to TRBD2. The germline V gene encodes CDR1 SGHRS and CDR2 YFSETQ. The CDR3 is 15 amino acids. V gave up 2 bases and J gave up 1 base; unmatched junction bases: 3. The CDR3, as DNA: TGCGCCAGCAGCTTCGACGGGGGGTCCTACAATGAGCAGTTCTTC. This encodes CASSFDGGSYNEQFF.